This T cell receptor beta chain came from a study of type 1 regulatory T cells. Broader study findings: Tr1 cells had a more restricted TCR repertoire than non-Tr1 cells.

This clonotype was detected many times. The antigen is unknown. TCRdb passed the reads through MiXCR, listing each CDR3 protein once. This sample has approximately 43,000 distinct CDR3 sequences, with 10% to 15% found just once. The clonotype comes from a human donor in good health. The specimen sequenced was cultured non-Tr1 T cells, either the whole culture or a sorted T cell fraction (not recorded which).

The CDR3 DNA is TGTGCCACCAAGGTTCAGGAAAGCTCCTACAATGAGCAGTTCTTC. Translated: CATKVQESSYNEQFF. The V gene is TRBV10-3, the J gene TRBJ2-1, with D hard to call. The CDR3 consists of 15 residues. V was trimmed by 10 bases and J by 0 bases, leaving 16 bases between them. The germline gives CDR1 ENHRY, CDR2 SYGVKD.